This T cell receptor (beta chain) was captured in a study of T cells in Graves' hyperthyroidism and ophthalmopathy. With V trimmed by 2 bases and J by 6 bases, 6 bases remained unmatched. This CDR3 comprises 15 residues. CDR1 is MNHEY, CDR2 SMNVEV, per germline (reference sequence). RNA transcripts were the template for amplifying TCR beta CDR3 regions. The HTBI primer set drove a first-round RT-PCR of the TCR CDR3. TCRdb fed the multiplex PCR reads into MiXCR, producing one record per CDR3 protein. The repertoire holds fewer than 450,000 distinct CDR3 sequences, with about 18% as singletons. This clonotype was seen more than once but under ten times.

Sequencing input: blood. The chain recombines TRBV27 with TRBJ2-7, with 11 bases aligning to TRBD2. The TCR originated in a woman in her thirties with Graves' hyperthyroidism that later progressed to Graves' ophthalmopathy. CDR3 region: CASSLVSSGRTEQYF. The CDR3 DNA follows: TGTGCCAGCAGTTTAGTGTCTAGCGGGAGGACCGAGCAGTACTTC.